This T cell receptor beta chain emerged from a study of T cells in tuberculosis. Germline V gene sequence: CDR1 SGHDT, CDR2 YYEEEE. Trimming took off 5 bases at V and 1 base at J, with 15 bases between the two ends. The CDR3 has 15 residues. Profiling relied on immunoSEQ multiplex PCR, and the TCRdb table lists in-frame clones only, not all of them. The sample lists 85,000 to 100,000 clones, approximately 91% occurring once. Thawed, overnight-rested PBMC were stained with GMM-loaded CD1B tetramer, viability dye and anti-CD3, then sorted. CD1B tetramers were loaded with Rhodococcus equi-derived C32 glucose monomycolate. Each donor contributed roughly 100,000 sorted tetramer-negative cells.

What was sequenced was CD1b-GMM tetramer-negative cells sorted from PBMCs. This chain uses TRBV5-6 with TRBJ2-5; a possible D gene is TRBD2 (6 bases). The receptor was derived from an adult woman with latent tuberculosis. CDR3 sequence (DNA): TGTGCCAGCAGTCCCGCGTGGGGGGTCCAAGAGACCCAGTACTTC. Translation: CASSPAWGVQETQYF. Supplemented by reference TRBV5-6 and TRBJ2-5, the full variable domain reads DAGVTQSPTHLIKTRGQQVTLRCSPKSGHDTVSWYQQALGQGPQFIFQYYEEEERQRGNFPDRFSGHQFPNYSSELNVNALLLGDSALYLCASSPAWGVQETQYFGPGTRLLVL.